One and the same sample provided the 10 T cell receptor beta chains below, sequenced in a study of T-cell reconstitution after alpha-beta-depleted transplantation in children. The TCRbeta library incorporated unique molecular identifiers. Each CDR3 protein gets one entry after TCRdb re-called the PCR reads with MiXCR. Found here are some 280,000 distinct CDR3 sequences, 9.9% of them singletons; the top ten hold around a tenth. The starting material was PBMCs from the stem cell graft donor, obtained from the stem cell graft. Every receptor here comes from a human donor who donated a stem cell graft to a child with SCID.

In its sample, this clonotype was seen a few times. The chain employs TRBV6-5 and TRBJ2-1; 9 bases line up with TRBD1. V trimming: 9 bases; J trimming: 8 bases; junction bases outside the gene matches: 11. The germline gives CDR1 MNHEY, CDR2 SVGAGI. This CDR3 contains 14 residues. The CDR3 is CASSSGTGIYEQFF. Written as DNA, the CDR3 is TGTGCCAGTTCATCTGGGACAGGGATATATGAGCAGTTCTTC.

In this sample, this clonotype turned up a few times. The rearrangement uses TRBV12-3 or TRBV12-4 and TRBJ2-7; 13 bases agree with TRBD2. Trimming removed 6 bases from V and 2 bases from J; junction bases left unmatched: 4. This CDR3 spans 15 amino acids. The CDR3 DNA reads as TGTGCCAGCAGCTCCGGGACTAGCGGGGCCTACGAGCAGTACTTC. This encodes CASSSGTSGAYEQYF.

This clonotype was detected only a few times. This chain joins TRBV7-2 and TRBJ2-7, with D maybe TRBD1 (5 bases). The CDR3 has 15 residues. V was clipped by 2 bases and J by 5 bases, with 16 bases between them. CDR1 and CDR2 (germline): SGHTA, FQGNSA. DNA of the CDR3: TGTGCCAGCAGCTTAAGGGGATCCAGCTACGACGAGCAGTACTTC. This gives the protein CASSLRGSSYDEQYF.

The chain recombines TRBV18 with TRBJ2-7; no firm D call. CDR3 length: 16 residues. Per germline, CDR1 KGHSH and CDR2 LQKENI. V was shortened by 4 bases and J by 0 bases, with 16 bases between the two germline ends. CDR3 nucleotide sequence: TGTGCCAGCTCACAGGTGAACTCTCTAACCTCCTACGAGCAGTACTTC. Its translation is CASSQVNSLTSYEQYF.

This clonotype was found many times. The rearrangement joins TRBV5-5 to TRBJ2-2; TRBD2 is a possible D gene (5 bases). The germline V gene encodes CDR1 SGHKS and CDR2 YYEKEE (reference sequence). Deletions cut 2 bases from V and 0 bases from J, with 8 bases between. This CDR3 has 15 residues. The CDR3 bases are TGTGCCAGCAGCTTCGGGGAGACGAACACCGGGGAGCTGTTTTTT. It encodes CASSFGETNTGELFF.

In its sample, this clonotype was seen a few times. The chain joins TRBV12-3 or TRBV12-4 to TRBJ2-3, with D possibly TRBD2 on 5 matching bases. The ends were cut back, 8 bases at V and 3 bases at J, with 15 bases in the middle. The CDR3 length is 14 residues. For the CDR3, the DNA is TGTGCCAGCGGGAGAGAGGCCGCTACAGATACGCAGTATTTT. Its protein product is CASGREAATDTQYF.

The rearrangement links TRBV6-1 to TRBJ1-1; D is ambiguous. V lost 5 bases to trimming and J lost 10 bases, with 14 bases between them. This CDR3 is 12 amino acids long. CDR1 and CDR2 (germline): MNHNS, SASEGT. CDR3 DNA: TGTGCCAGCAGTCCGGACTGGGCCTCAGCTTTCTTT. Protein: CASSPDWASAFF.

This clonotype has a count of ten or more. The chain uses TRBV10-3 and TRBJ2-3, with 10 bases lining up with TRBD1. CDR3 size: 17 residues. Germline CDR1 and CDR2: ENHRY and SYGVKD. V trimming: 4 bases; J trimming: 5 bases; junction bases outside the gene matches: 12. The CDR3 loop is CAISASPGQGLLDTQYF. In DNA, the CDR3 is TGTGCCATCAGTGCGTCACCGGGACAGGGGTTGTTAGATACGCAGTATTTT.

V usage is TRBV12-5 and J usage is TRBJ1-2, with unresolved D. The CDR3 sequence is 14 residues long. Trimming left V 6 bases short and J 0 bases short, with 11 bases between. CDR1 is LGHNT and CDR2 is FRNRAP in the germline V gene. Here the CDR3 reads CASGPSVANYGYTF. CDR3 DNA: TGTGCTAGTGGACCTTCCGTTGCTAACTATGGCTACACCTTC.

The chain couples TRBV7-9 to TRBJ1-3; 9 bases are a match to TRBD1. Germline CDR1 reads SEHNR; CDR2 reads FQNEAQ (reference sequence). The CDR3 extends over 17 amino acids. V gave up 1 base and J gave up 3 bases; unmatched junction bases: 7. CDR3: CASSLVGQGQDGNTIYF. Here the CDR3 DNA reads TGTGCCAGCAGCTTAGTGGGACAGGGACAAGATGGAAACACCATATATTTT.